Below, 22 T cell receptor beta chains from the same sample are listed, as sequenced in a study of PD-1 blockade in classical Hodgkin lymphoma. Regarding time point: cycle 4 day 1 (C4D1), after less than seven weeks of nivolumab. Every patient had relapsed following autologous stem cell transplantation, and cohorts differed in brentuximab vedotin exposure. TCRdb's copy holds only in-frame clones and misses some; the assay was immunoSEQ multiplex PCR. Of 90,000 to 140,000 clones in the sample, roughly 89% were seen once. Sequenced material: peripheral blood mononuclear cells (PBMCs), taken before the fourth cycle of nivolumab. The receptors derive from a human donor with classical Hodgkin lymphoma.

This clone occurred once. The rearrangement links TRBV10-3 to TRBJ2-1; 8 nucleotides line up with TRBD1. The CDR3 contains 11 residues. Unmatched junction bases numbered 6, after V lost 5 bases and J lost 15 bases. In germline, CDR1 is ENHRY, CDR2 SYGVKD. This CDR3 is CAISPGQGVFF. CDR3 nucleotides: TGTGCCATCAGTCCTGGACAGGGTGTGTTCTTC.

The chain combines TRBV11-2 with TRBJ2-5, with TRBD2 matching over 8 bases. The CDR3 has 16 amino acids. V shed 4 bases and J 1 base; nucleotides not matched to a gene: 8. CDR1 SGHAT and CDR2 FQNNGV come from the germline V gene. The DNA of the CDR3 is TGTGCCAGCAGCTCCATATATAGCGGGGTCCAAGAGACCCAGTACTTC. Protein product: CASSSIYSGVQETQYF.

V gene TRBV11-3 combines with J gene TRBJ1-1, with D unclear. The germline V gene has CDR1 SGHNT and CDR2 YENEEA. V lost 3 bases and J 0 bases, leaving 5 bases between the germline ends. This CDR3 is built from 13 residues. In DNA form, the CDR3 reads TGTGCCAGCAGCTTGACTATGAACACTGAAGCTTTCTTT. Translated: CASSLTMNTEAFF. Drawing the rest from reference TRBV11-3 and TRBJ1-1, the complete variable domain is EAGVVQSPRYKIIEKKQPVAFWCNPISGHNTLYWYLQNLGQGPELLIRYENEEAVDDSQLPKDRFSAERLKGVDSTLKIQPAELGDSAVYLCASSLTMNTEAFFGQGTRLTVV.

The V and J genes are TRBV19 and TRBJ2-1, with D perhaps being TRBD1 or TRBD2 (5 bases each). Germline assignment: CDR1 LNHDA and CDR2 SQIVND (reference sequence). The CDR3 is 14 residues long. V was clipped by 3 bases and J by 8 bases, with 14 bases between them. The CDR3 nucleotides are TGTGCCAGTAGTATTGGCGCCACGGGGCATGAGCAGTTCTTC. It codes for CASSIGATGHEQFF.

The chain joins TRBV29-1 to TRBJ2-1; TRBD2 might be the D (7 bases). Germline lookup yields CDR1 SQVTM and CDR2 ANQGSEA. CDR3 length equals 19 residues. Trimming cost V 1 base and J 1 base, with 23 bases left between them. DNA of the CDR3: TGCAGCGTTGAAGCCTTACAGGGCGGTGGGAGGGGATCCTACAATGAGCAGTTCTTC. Encoded protein: CSVEALQGGGRGSYNEQFF.

This chain joins TRBV4-2 and TRBJ2-1; TRBD2 might be the D (6 bases). Trimming removed 1 base from V and 2 bases from J, with 15 bases in between. Germline CDR1 reads LGHNA; CDR2 reads YNFKEQ. The CDR3 length is 17 residues. CDR3 in amino acids: CASSQVGGVWAYNEQFF. The CDR3 DNA sequence: TGTGCCAGCAGCCAAGTTGGAGGGGTTTGGGCCTACAATGAGCAGTTCTTC.

V usage is TRBV6-1 and J usage is TRBJ2-1; D uncertain. CDR1 and CDR2 from the germline V gene are MNHNS and SASEGT. The V and J ends lost 1 base and 0 bases respectively, with 13 bases between them. This CDR3 region has 17 residues. The CDR3 loop is CASSEELVVSSYNEQFF. CDR3 in DNA: TGTGCCAGCAGTGAAGAGTTGGTGGTCAGCTCCTACAATGAGCAGTTCTTC.

The chain employs TRBV7-9 and TRBJ2-5, with TRBD2 matching over 9 bases. V lost 5 bases to trimming and J lost 5 bases; unmatched junction nucleotides: 15. Germline V gives CDR1 SEHNR, CDR2 FQNEAQ (reference sequence). The CDR3 loop spans 17 amino acids. The CDR3 sequence is CASSPLAGEARWETQYF. The CDR3 coding sequence is TGTGCCAGCAGCCCATTAGCGGGAGAGGCCCGGTGGGAGACCCAGTACTTC.

The gene calls are TRBV19 and TRBJ2-2, with TRBD2 identical over 7 bases. CDR3 size: 16 residues. Germline lookup yields CDR1 LNHDA and CDR2 SQIVND (reference sequence). Germline trimming cut 1 base from V and 4 bases from J; bases unmatched to any gene: 6. CDR3 nucleotides: TGTGCCAGTAGTATAGGACCGGGAGGTGGCACCGGGGAGCTGTTTTTT. This encodes CASSIGPGGGTGELFF.

The chain uses TRBV19 and TRBJ1-2, with TRBD1 identical over 10 bases. The CDR3 contains 16 residues. Trimming took 5 bases from V and 8 from J; bases not matched to a gene: 14. CDR1 and CDR2 from the germline V gene are LNHDA and SQIVND (reference sequence). The CDR3 reads CASSGMTGGASIGYTF. CDR3 bases: TGTGCCAGTAGTGGGATGACAGGGGGCGCGTCAATCGGCTACACCTTC. The complete variable domain, with remaining parts taken from reference TRBV19 and TRBJ1-2, reads DGGITQSPKYLFRKEGQNVTLSCEQNLNHDAMYWYRQDPGQGLRLIYYSQIVNDFQKGDIAEGYSVSREKKESFPLTVTSAQKNPTAFYLCASSGMTGGASIGYTFGSGTRLTVV.

The chain carries TRBV5-1 and TRBJ2-1; D is perhaps TRBD2 (6 bases). The CDR3 runs 15 residues. The V and J ends lost 3 bases and 5 bases respectively, with 15 bases between them. The germline CDR1 and CDR2 sequences are SGHRS and YFSETQ. CDR3 amino acids: CASSWFGSTDNEQFF. The CDR3 nucleotides read TGCGCCAGCAGCTGGTTCGGGAGTACGGACAATGAGCAGTTCTTC.

The V call is TRBV7-8, the J call TRBJ2-1; 8 bases agree with TRBD2. The V segment lost 3 bases and the J segment 8 bases; nucleotides outside the gene matches: 12. The CDR3 is 16 residues long. The germline gives CDR1 SGHVS, CDR2 FQNEAQ. Here the CDR3 DNA reads TGTGCCAGCAGCTTTGAGGAGCGGGAGATCGGGGATGAGCAGTTCTTC. Protein product: CASSFEEREIGDEQFF. Drawing the rest from reference TRBV7-8 and TRBJ2-1, the complete variable domain is GAGVSQSPRYKVAKRGQDVALRCDPISGHVSLFWYQQALGQGPEFLTYFQNEAQLDKSGLPSDRFFAERPEGSVSTLKIQRTQQEDSAVYLCASSFEEREIGDEQFFGPGTRLTVL.

The CDR3 here is CASSYGQTYEQYF. The CDR3 DNA reads as TGTGCCAGCAGTTACGGGCAGACCTACGAGCAGTACTTC. The rearrangement links TRBV6-5 to TRBJ2-7; D not certain. The germline V gene has CDR1 MNHEY and CDR2 SVGAGI. V was trimmed by 2 bases and J by 2 bases, leaving 7 bases between them. The CDR3 covers 13 residues.

The chain carries TRBV5-1 and TRBJ1-3; 8 bases agree with TRBD1. Per the germline V gene, CDR1 is SGHRS and CDR2 is YFSETQ. The CDR3 is 15 residues long. V dropped 4 bases and J dropped 1; count of bases not matched to a gene: 4. CDR3 nucleotides: TGCGCCAGCAGCCGGGGGGACAGGTCTGGAAACACCATATATTTT. Translating gives CASSRGDRSGNTIYF.

The rearrangement links TRBV28 to TRBJ2-7; D gene uncertain. The germline V gene encodes CDR1 MDHEN and CDR2 SYDVKM. CDR3 length: 14 residues. Trimming took off 5 bases at V and 3 bases at J, with 14 bases between the two ends. The CDR3, as DNA: TGTGCCAGCAGTCCCCCTGTGACAAACTACGAGCAGTACTTC. This codes for CASSPPVTNYEQYF.

The rearrangement uses TRBV4-1 and TRBJ2-3, with D unclear. The germline V gene has CDR1 MGHRA and CDR2 YSYEKL. The CDR3 consists of 14 residues. V lost 1 base and J lost 3, with 8 bases in between. Here the CDR3 reads CASSQGLGTDTQYF. In nucleotides, the CDR3 is TGCGCCAGCAGCCAAGGTTTGGGGACAGATACGCAGTATTTT.

V gene TRBV4-1 combines with J gene TRBJ1-2; tentative D call: TRBD1 (6 bases). The CDR3 is made up of 16 amino acids. Germline-derived CDR1 and CDR2 are MGHRA and YSYEKL. Between the trimmed V and J ends, which lost 0 bases and 2 bases, there was a span of 13 bases. The CDR3 DNA reads as TGCGCCAGCAGCCAAGAACGGCGGACAGCGAACTATGGCTACACCTTC. It yields the protein CASSQERRTANYGYTF.

With respect to this clone: The likely explanation is a read error, given a far larger clone one base away. The V call is TRBV6-5, the J call TRBJ1-2; TRBD1 is a possible D gene (5 bases). Germline V gives CDR1 MNHEY, CDR2 SVGAGI. The V gene lost 6 bases and the J gene lost 6 bases, with 11 bases spanning the gap. The CDR3 has 12 amino acids. CDR3 region: CASRWGGDGYTF. The CDR3 DNA reads TGTGCCAGCAGGTGGGGGGGGGATGGCTACACCTTC.

The chain joins TRBV5-1 to TRBJ2-2, with TRBD2 matching 8 bases. V dropped 1 base and J dropped 5; count of bases not matched to a gene: 7. The CDR3 is 16 residues long. Germline CDR1 reads SGHRS; CDR2 reads YFSETQ. CDR3 residues: CASSLRSGRGTGELFF. For the CDR3, the DNA is TGCGCCAGCAGCTTGAGGTCCGGGAGGGGGACCGGGGAGCTGTTTTTT.

V usage is TRBV27 and J usage is TRBJ2-1; D is undetermined. Germline CDR1 MNHEY, CDR2 SMNVEV (reference sequence). The CDR3 has 13 residues. Trimming stripped 0 bases from V and 5 bases from J, with 5 bases between. CDR3 bases: TGTGCCAGCAGTTTATCGATTAACAATGAGCAGTTCTTC. Encoded protein: CASSLSINNEQFF.

This clone was counted only a few times. This sequence joins TRBV4-1 and TRBJ2-7; tentatively, D is TRBD1 (5 bases). CDR3 length: 15 amino acids. CDR1 MGHRA and CDR2 YSYEKL come from the germline V gene. Deletions cut 2 bases from V and 7 bases from J, with 18 bases between. CDR3 sequence (DNA): TGCGCCAGCAGCCAAAGGCACGGAAGGGGTGGTGAGCAGTACTTC. Encoded protein: CASSQRHGRGGEQYF.

The CDR3 reads CASSTKRVPYNEQFF. In DNA form, the CDR3 reads TGTGCCAGTAGTACGAAGCGGGTCCCCTACAATGAGCAGTTCTTC. V usage is TRBV19 and J usage is TRBJ2-1, with a possible D match to TRBD2 (6 bases). CDR1 and CDR2 from the germline V gene are LNHDA and SQIVND (reference sequence). The CDR3 totals 15 residues. The germline V and J ends were trimmed by 4 bases and 2 bases, with 12 bases remaining between them.